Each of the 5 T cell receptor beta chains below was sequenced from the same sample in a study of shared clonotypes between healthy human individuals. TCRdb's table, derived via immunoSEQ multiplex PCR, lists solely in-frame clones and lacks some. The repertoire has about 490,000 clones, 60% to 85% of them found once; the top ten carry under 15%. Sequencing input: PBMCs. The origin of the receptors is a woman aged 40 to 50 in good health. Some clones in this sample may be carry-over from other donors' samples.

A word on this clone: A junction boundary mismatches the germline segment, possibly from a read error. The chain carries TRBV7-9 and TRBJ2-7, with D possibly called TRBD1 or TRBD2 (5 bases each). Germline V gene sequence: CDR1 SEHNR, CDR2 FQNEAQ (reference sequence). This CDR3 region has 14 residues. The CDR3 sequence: CASSLIAEGYEQCF. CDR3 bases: TGTGCCAGCAGCTTAATTGCAGAGGGGTACGAGCAGTGCTTC.

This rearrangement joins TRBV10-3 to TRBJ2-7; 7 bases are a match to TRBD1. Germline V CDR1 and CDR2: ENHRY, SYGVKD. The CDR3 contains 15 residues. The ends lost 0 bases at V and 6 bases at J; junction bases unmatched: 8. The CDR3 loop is CAISESGQAEGEQYF. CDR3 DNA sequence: TGTGCCATCAGTGAGTCAGGACAGGCCGAGGGCGAGCAGTACTTC.

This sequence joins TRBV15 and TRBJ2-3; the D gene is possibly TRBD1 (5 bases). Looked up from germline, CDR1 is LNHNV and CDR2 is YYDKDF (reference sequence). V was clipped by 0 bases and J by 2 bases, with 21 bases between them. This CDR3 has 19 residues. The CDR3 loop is CATSRDRLGNRIYTDTQYF. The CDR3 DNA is TGTGCCACCAGCAGAGATCGGCTTGGGAACAGGATATACACAGATACGCAGTATTTT.

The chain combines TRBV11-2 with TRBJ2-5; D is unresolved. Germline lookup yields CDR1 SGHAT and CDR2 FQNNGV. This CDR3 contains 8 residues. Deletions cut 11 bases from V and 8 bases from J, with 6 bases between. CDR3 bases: TGTGCCGGCACAACCCAGTACTTC. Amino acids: CAGTTQYF. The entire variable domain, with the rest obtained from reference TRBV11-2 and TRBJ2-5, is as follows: EAGVAQSPRYKIIEKRQSVAFWCNPISGHATLYWYQQILGQGPKLLIQFQNNGVVDDSQLPKDRFSAERLKGVDSTLKIQPAKLEDSAVYLCAGTTQYFGPGTRLLVL.

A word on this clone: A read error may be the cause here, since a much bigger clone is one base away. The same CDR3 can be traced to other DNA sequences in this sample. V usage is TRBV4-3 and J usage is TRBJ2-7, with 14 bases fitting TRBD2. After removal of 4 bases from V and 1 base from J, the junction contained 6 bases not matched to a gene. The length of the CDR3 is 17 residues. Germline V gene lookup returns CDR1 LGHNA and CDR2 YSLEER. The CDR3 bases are TGCGCCAGCAGCCGGGGACTAGCGGGAGACGCGTCCTACGAGCAGTACTTC. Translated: CASSRGLAGDASYEQYF.